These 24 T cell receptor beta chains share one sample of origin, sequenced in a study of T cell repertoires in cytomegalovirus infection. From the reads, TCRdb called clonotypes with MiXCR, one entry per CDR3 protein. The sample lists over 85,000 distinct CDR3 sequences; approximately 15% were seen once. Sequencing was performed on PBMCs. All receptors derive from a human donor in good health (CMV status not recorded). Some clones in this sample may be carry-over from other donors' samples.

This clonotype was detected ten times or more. The CDR3 region has the DNA TGTGCCAGCAGCCAAACAGGGACAGCAAGATCCTACGAGCAGTACTTC. The encoded protein is CASSQTGTARSYEQYF. J is TRBJ2-7 and V is TRBV5-5; TRBD1 aligns across 7 bases. This CDR3 is built from 16 residues. The germline V gene encodes CDR1 SGHKS and CDR2 YYEKEE (reference sequence). V shed 4 bases and J 1 base; nucleotides not matched to a gene: 11.

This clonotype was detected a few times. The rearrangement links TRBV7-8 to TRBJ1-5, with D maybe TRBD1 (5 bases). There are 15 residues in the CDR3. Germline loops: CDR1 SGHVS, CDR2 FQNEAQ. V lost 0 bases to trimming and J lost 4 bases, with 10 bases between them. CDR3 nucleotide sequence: TGTGCCAGCAGCTTAGCTGGGGGACTTAATCAGCCCCAGCATTTT. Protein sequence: CASSLAGGLNQPQHF.

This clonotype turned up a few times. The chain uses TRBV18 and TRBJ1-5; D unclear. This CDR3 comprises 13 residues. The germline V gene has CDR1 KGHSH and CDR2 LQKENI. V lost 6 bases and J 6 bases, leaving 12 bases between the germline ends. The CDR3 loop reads CASSDRASQPQHF. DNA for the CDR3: TGTGCCAGCTCCGACCGTGCGAGTCAGCCCCAGCATTTT.

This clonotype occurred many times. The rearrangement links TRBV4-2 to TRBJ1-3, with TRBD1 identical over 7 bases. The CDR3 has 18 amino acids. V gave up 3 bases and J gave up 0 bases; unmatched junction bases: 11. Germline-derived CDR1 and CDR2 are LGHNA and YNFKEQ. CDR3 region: CASSQKQGSYSSGNTIYF. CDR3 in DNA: TGTGCCAGCAGCCAGAAACAGGGGTCCTATTCCTCTGGAAACACCATATATTTT.

CDR3 protein: CSVGRGSDEKLFF. The CDR3, as DNA: TGCAGCGTCGGGAGGGGGTCCGATGAAAAACTGTTTTTT. This chain joins TRBV29-1 and TRBJ1-4, with a tentative D call TRBD1 (6 bases). The germline V gene encodes CDR1 SQVTM and CDR2 ANQGSEA. CDR3 size: 13 residues. V was pared by 6 bases and J by 6 bases, with 14 bases between.

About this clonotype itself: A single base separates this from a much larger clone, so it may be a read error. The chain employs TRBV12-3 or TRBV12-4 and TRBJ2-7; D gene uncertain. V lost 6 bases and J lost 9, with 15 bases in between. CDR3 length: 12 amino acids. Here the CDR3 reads CASSRPLMGQYF. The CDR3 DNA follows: TGTGCCAGCAGCCGCCCACTCATGGGGCAGTACTTC.

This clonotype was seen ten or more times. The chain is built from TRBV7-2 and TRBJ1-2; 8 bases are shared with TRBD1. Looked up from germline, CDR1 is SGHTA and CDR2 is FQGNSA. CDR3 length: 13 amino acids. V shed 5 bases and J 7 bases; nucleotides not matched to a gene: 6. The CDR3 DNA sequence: TGTGCCAGCAGCAGGACAGGGCTCGGTGGCTACACCTTC. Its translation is CASSRTGLGGYTF.

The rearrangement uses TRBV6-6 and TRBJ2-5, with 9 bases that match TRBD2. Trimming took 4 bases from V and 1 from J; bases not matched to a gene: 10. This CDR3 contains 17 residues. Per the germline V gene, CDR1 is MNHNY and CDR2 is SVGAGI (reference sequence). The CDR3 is CASSWGSGGPLQETQYF. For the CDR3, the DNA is TGTGCCAGCAGTTGGGGTAGCGGGGGCCCACTCCAAGAGACCCAGTACTTC.

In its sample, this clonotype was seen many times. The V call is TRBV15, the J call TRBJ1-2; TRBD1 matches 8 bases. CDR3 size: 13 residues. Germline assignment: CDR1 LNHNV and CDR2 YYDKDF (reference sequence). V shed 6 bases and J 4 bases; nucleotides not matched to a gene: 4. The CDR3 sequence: CATRATGAYGYTF. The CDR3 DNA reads TGTGCCACCAGGGCGACAGGGGCCTATGGCTACACCTTC.

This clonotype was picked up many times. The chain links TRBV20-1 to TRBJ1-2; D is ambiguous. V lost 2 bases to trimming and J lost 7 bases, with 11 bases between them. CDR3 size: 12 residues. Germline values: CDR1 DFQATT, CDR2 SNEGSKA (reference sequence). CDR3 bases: TGCAGTGCTAGATCGGGTGGCGCTGGCTACACCTTC. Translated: CSARSGGAGYTF.

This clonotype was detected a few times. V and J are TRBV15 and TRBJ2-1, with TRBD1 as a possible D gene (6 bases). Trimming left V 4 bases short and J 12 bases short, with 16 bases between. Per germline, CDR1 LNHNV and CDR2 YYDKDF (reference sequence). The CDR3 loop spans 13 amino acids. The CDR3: CATSIITGFGQFF. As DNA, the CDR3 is TGTGCCACCAGCATTATCACAGGGTTCGGGCAGTTCTTC.

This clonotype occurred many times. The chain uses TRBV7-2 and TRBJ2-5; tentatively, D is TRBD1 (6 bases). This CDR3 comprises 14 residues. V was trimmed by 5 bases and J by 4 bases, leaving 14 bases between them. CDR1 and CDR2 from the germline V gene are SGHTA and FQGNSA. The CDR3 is CASSTLTGLETQYF. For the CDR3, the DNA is TGTGCCAGCAGCACCCTTACAGGGTTAGAGACCCAGTACTTC.

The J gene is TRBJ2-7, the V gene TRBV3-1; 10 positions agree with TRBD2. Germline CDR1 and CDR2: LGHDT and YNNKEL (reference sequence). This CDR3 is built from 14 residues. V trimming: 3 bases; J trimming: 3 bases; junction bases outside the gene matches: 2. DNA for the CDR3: TGTGCCAGCAGCCACGGACTAGCGGACTACGAGCAGTACTTC. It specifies CASSHGLADYEQYF.

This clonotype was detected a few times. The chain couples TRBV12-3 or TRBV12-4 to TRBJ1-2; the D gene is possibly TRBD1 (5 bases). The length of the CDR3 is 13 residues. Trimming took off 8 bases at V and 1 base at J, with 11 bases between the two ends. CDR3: CASSWGNNYGYTF. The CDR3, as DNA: TGTGCCAGCTCCTGGGGGAATAACTATGGCTACACCTTC.

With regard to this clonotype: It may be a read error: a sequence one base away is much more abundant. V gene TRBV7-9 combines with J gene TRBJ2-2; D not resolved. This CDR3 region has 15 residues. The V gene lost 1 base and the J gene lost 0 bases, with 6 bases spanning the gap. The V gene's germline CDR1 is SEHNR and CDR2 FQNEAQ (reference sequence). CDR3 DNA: TGTGCCAGCAGCTTAGAGGCCGCGAACACCGGGGAGCTGTTTTTT. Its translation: CASSLEAANTGELFF.

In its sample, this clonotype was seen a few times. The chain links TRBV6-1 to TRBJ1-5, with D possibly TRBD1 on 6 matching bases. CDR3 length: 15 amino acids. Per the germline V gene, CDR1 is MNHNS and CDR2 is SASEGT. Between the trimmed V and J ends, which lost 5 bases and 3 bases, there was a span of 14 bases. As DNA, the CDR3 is TGTGCCAGCAGTCCCCCAGGGGCGACCAATCAGCCCCAGCATTTT. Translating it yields CASSPPGATNQPQHF.

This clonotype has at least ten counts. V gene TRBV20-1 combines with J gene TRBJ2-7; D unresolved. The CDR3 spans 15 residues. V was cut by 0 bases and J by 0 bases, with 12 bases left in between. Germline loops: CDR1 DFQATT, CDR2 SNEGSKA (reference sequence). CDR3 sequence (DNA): TGCAGTGCTAGAGATCTCTCAGGCGTCTCCTACGAGCAGTACTTC. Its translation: CSARDLSGVSYEQYF.

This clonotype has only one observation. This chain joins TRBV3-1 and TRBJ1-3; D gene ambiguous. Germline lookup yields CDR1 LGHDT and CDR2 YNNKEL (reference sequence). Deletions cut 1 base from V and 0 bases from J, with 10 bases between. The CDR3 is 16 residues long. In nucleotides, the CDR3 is TGTGCCAGCAGCCAAGGGGGAAGAAGCTCTGGAAACACCATATATTTT. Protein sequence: CASSQGGRSSGNTIYF. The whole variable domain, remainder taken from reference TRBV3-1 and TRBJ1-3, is DTAVSQTPKYLVTQMGNDKSIKCEQNLGHDTMYWYKQDSKKFLKIMFSYNNKELIINETVPNRFSPKSPDKAHLNLHINSLELGDSAVYFCASSQGGRSSGNTIYFGEGSWLTVV.

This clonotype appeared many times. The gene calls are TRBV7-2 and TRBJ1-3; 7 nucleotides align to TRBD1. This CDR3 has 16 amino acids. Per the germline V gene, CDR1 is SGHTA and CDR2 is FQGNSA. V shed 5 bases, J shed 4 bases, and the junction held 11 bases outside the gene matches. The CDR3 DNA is TGTGCCAGCAGCCCCGGCGGACAGGTGTTCGGAAACACCATATATTTT. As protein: CASSPGGQVFGNTIYF.

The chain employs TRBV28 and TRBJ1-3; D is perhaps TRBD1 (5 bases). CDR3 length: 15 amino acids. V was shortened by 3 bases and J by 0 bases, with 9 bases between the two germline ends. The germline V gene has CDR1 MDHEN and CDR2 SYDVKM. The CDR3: CASSFATASGNTIYF. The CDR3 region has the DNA TGTGCCAGCAGTTTCGCGACAGCCTCTGGAAACACCATATATTTT.

The CDR3 sequence: CASSSRPGQGTEQYF. CDR3 nucleotides: TGCGCCAGCAGCTCCAGGCCGGGACAGGGGACCGAGCAGTACTTC. This chain connects TRBV5-1 to TRBJ2-7, with 10 bases identical to TRBD1. The CDR3 extends over 15 amino acids. V lost 3 bases, J lost 6 bases, and 9 bases stayed unmatched. Per germline, CDR1 SGHRS and CDR2 YFSETQ.

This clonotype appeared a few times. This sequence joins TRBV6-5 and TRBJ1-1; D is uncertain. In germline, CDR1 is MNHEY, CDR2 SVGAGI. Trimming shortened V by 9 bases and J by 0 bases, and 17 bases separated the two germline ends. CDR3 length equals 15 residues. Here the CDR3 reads CARSTFLSLNTEAFF. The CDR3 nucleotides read TGTGCCAGGAGTACCTTCCTGTCGCTGAACACTGAAGCTTTCTTT.

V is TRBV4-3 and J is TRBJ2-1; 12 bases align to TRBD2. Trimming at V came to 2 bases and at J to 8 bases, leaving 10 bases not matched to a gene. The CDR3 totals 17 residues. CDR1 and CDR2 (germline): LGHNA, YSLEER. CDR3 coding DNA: TGCGCCAGCAGCCAACTTCCTAGCGGGGGGGCGACTGATGAGCAGTTCTTC. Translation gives CASSQLPSGGATDEQFF.

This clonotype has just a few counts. The CDR3 loop reads CASTPGGYSGNTIYF. The CDR3 DNA follows: TGTGCCAGCACCCCGGGCGGCTACTCTGGAAACACCATATATTTT. The chain employs TRBV2 and TRBJ1-3; no reliable D call. The V and J ends lost 7 bases and 0 bases respectively, with 13 bases between them. The CDR3 runs 15 residues. The germline gives CDR1 SNHLY, CDR2 FYNNEI.